This record concerns one T cell receptor beta chain sequence. Its antigen has not been determined. Per-nucleotide qualities are absent, and no much larger clonotype sits a single base away. TCR beta CDR3 regions were sequenced from DNA using the immunoSEQ Assay. The original methods were these. To compute T cell density, TCR beta template counts were normalized to usable DNA, which was estimated by amplifying housekeeping genes. Richness was estimated using the preseqR package, with extrapolation to 400,000 templates for PBMC samples and to 120,000 templates for tissue samples. Clonality was calculated as one minus Pielou's evenness. Tissue-enriched TCRs were identified by differential abundance testing using productive amino-acid clonotypes, minimum total count 5 and alpha 0.1. The Jaccard Index and the Morisita Overlap Index were used to measure repertoire overlap between compartments. TCR beta CDR3s were clustered by GLIPH together with public tetramer-defined viral CDR3s, and at least three viral sequences plus V-gene enrichment were required for viral motifs. TCRdb stores this immuneACCESS table with in-frame sequences only. Part of the clones is absent; in the studies checked, under half of the shortfall reflects unresolved V genes, and no reason is known for the rest. V and J calls and clone size follow that table, whereas D and trimming were derived from the DNA. The sample profile shows about 1,100 clones; 20% to 25% of them were found once. Around 10% of the sample belongs to the ten largest clones.

Based on the germline V gene, the CDR1 and CDR2 sequences are SQVTM and ANQGSEA. The CDR3, from cysteine to phenylalanine, totals 14 residues. The kept DNA is CDR3 alone, 42 bases in frame from the first base. V gives up 4 bases and J gives up 0 bases, and the segment between their germline ends measures 9 bases. These data are taken from a study of T cells in localized non-small cell lung cancer (dated by TCRdb to 2018 to 2020). Looking at the study overall: The study analyzed T cell repertoires of a few hundred early-stage NSCLC patients, comparing tumors and uninvolved tumor-adjacent lungs. The cohort consisted of approximately 240 treatment-naive NSCLC patients whose localized lung tumors had been resected. A mean age of 66.3 years was recorded for the NSCLC patients, of whom 120 to 150 were male and 85 to 110 were female. What the study reported, not specific to this receptor: Uninvolved tumor-adjacent lung showed the highest T cell clonality, higher than tumor, which suggests more focused antigenic responses in the adjacent lung. Because multi-region sequencing of the tumors was not done, intratumor heterogeneity could not be ruled out. A median of roughly 58 of the top 100 tumor clones were detected in paired uninvolved adjacent lung, and some 28 of these tumor clones were also found among the top 100 clones of the paired uninvolved adjacent lung. Since the design was exploratory, TCR variables were selected using unadjusted p-values with no false-discovery rate correction. Higher T cell density in blood was associated with longer overall survival, whereas higher clonality in adjacent lung was associated with shorter survival.

Uninvolved adjacent lung was obtained at least 2 cm from the tumor margin, and the absence of atypia was confirmed by two independent pathologists. At diagnosis, tumor, uninvolved tumor-adjacent lung and peripheral blood were collected and then preserved as a mix of FFPE and fresh-frozen material. The source was normal lung tissue next to the tumor, collected before any cancer treatment. The chain is assembled from TRBV29-1 and TRBJ2-2, with no D gene named confidently. This TCR was recovered from a female donor over 55 with stage I lung adenocarcinoma. The CDR3 reads as follows: CSVVGWTNTGELFF. The nucleotide sequence is given as TGCAGCGTTGTGGGGTGGACGAACACCGGGGAGCTGTTTTTT.